This T cell receptor (beta chain) stems from a study of CD8 T cells in Susac syndrome. Overall study: Patients with Susac syndrome were therapy-naive, on corticosteroids, or on intravenous immunoglobulin alone at blood draw.

V was clipped by 6 bases and J by 0 bases, with 4 bases between them. CDR1 SGHNT and CDR2 YYREEE come from the germline V gene (reference sequence). CDR3 length: 13 amino acids. RNA in amounts of 0.5 to 1 ug was reverse transcribed with random hexamers. TCRdb re-called the immunoSEQ multiplex PCR reads through MiXCR, storing one row per CDR3 protein. Among over 150,000 distinct CDR3 sequences, approximately 94% were seen once, and the ten largest hold around 0.12%. Input material: CD4+ T cells from PBMCs. The chain links TRBV5-4 to TRBJ2-6; D is unresolved. The sequence was obtained from a human donor with Susac syndrome. The CDR3 reads CASKLSGANVLTF. CDR3 DNA sequence: TGTGCCAGCAAGCTCTCTGGGGCCAACGTCCTGACTTTC.